These 31 T cell receptor beta chains came from one sample sequenced in a study of blood T cell repertoires in COVID-19. Libraries were prepared by immunoSEQ multiplex PCR; TCRdb keeps only in-frame clonotypes and omits some of them. The data hold 250,000 to 300,000 clones, with roughly 80% observed a single time. Sequenced input: PBMCs or T cells enriched from blood (not recorded which). Receptors originate from a man in his forties or fifties who had been exposed to COVID-19.

J is TRBJ2-2 and V is TRBV2; D is possibly TRBD2 (5 bases). This CDR3 is built from 13 residues. Germline V gene lookup returns CDR1 SNHLY and CDR2 FYNNEI. V was clipped by 6 bases and J by 6 bases, with 11 bases between them. Written as DNA, the CDR3 is TGTGCCAGCAGCCCTTTGGGAGCCGGGGAGCTGTTTTTT. Protein: CASSPLGAGELFF.

This clone occurred once. This sequence joins TRBV5-1 and TRBJ1-1; 8 bases are shared with TRBD1. The CDR3 sequence is 11 residues long. Germline V gene data show CDR1 as SGHRS and CDR2 as YFSETQ. Unmatched junction bases numbered 4, after V lost 4 bases and J lost 11 bases. The CDR3 protein is CASSLTGVAFF. For the CDR3, the DNA is TGCGCCAGCAGCCTGACAGGGGTGGCTTTCTTT.

The chain recombines TRBV13 with TRBJ2-3; 8 bases agree with TRBD2. The ends lost 3 bases at V and 4 bases at J; junction bases unmatched: 6. The germline V gene encodes CDR1 PRHDT and CDR2 FYEKMQ (reference sequence). The CDR3 is 15 residues long. The CDR3 DNA reads TGTGCCAGCAGCTTTCGCGGACTAGCTTCAGATACGCAGTATTTT. Translating gives CASSFRGLASDTQYF.

This clone has a handful of counts. The V gene is TRBV14, the J gene TRBJ2-2; D is unresolved. This CDR3 comprises 17 residues. V lost 4 bases, J lost 4 bases, and 19 bases lay in between. Germline CDR1 SGHDN, CDR2 FVKESK. CDR3 sequence (DNA): TGTGCCAGCAGCCGAGGCCAGAGGAGCCGCTCCACCGGGGAGCTGTTTTTT. As protein: CASSRGQRSRSTGELFF.

The J gene is TRBJ1-1, the V gene TRBV19; D uncertain. V gave up 7 bases and J gave up 0 bases, with 12 bases separating them. CDR3 length equals 14 residues. Germline CDR1 LNHDA, CDR2 SQIVND (reference sequence). The CDR3 region has the DNA TGTGCCAGTATCCTTCAAGGAGTGAACACTGAAGCTTTCTTT. Translated, it gives CASILQGVNTEAFF. The full variable domain, in which reference TRBV19 and TRBJ1-1 provide the parts outside the CDR3, is DGGITQSPKYLFRKEGQNVTLSCEQNLNHDAMYWYRQDPGQGLRLIYYSQIVNDFQKGDIAEGYSVSREKKESFPLTVTSAQKNPTAFYLCASILQGVNTEAFFGQGTRLTVV.

The gene calls are TRBV27 and TRBJ1-2, with 8 bases identical to TRBD1. From germline, CDR1 is MNHEY and CDR2 SMNVEV (reference sequence). After removal of 7 bases from V and 3 bases from J, the junction contained 7 bases not matched to a gene. There are 14 residues in the CDR3. DNA of the CDR3: TGTGCCAGCACCGGGACAGGCAATCACTATGGCTACACCTTC. Encoded protein: CASTGTGNHYGYTF.

The table lists this clone with a count of one. The rearrangement joins TRBV5-1 to TRBJ2-1; 7 bases line up with TRBD1. J lost 3 bases, V lost 2 bases, and 5 bases had no gene match. The CDR3 is 15 amino acids. The germline gives CDR1 SGHRS, CDR2 YFSETQ. In nucleotides, the CDR3 is TGCGCCAGCAGCTTCAACCCAGGGGGCTACAATGAGCAGTTCTTC. As protein: CASSFNPGGYNEQFF.

The V gene is TRBV11-3, the J gene TRBJ2-7, with TRBD2 matching over 15 bases. The CDR3 consists of 18 residues. The germline CDR1 and CDR2 sequences are SGHNT and YENEEA. After removal of 2 bases from V and 0 bases from J, the junction contained 5 bases not matched to a gene. DNA of the CDR3: TGTGCCAGCAGCTTAAGAGGACTAGCGGGAGGGGGCTCCTACGAGCAGTACTTC. It codes for CASSLRGLAGGGSYEQYF.

The chain is built from TRBV12-5 and TRBJ2-7; possible D gene TRBD1, 6 bases. This CDR3 region has 15 residues. The V gene's germline CDR1 is LGHNT and CDR2 FRNRAP. The germline V and J ends were trimmed by 0 bases and 1 base, with 10 bases remaining between them. The CDR3 DNA reads as TGTGCTAGTGGTTTGGTCGGCGGACAGTCCTACGAGCAGTACTTC. Its protein product is CASGLVGGQSYEQYF.

The V call is TRBV30, the J call TRBJ2-1; no firm D call. CDR1 is GTSNPN and CDR2 is SVGIG in the germline V gene (reference sequence). With 2 bases removed from V and 8 bases from J, the gap between germline ends came to 13 bases. This CDR3 has 13 amino acids. The CDR3 DNA reads TGTGCCTGGAGTATCCCCGCTCGAGATGAGCAGTTCTTC. It codes for CAWSIPARDEQFF.

This clone was detected only once. CDR3 sequence: CASKGTGLGRPQHF. Here the CDR3 DNA reads TGTGCCAGTAAAGGGACAGGCCTGGGGAGACCCCAGCATTTT. V is TRBV19 and J is TRBJ1-5; TRBD1 aligns across 8 bases. Trimming cost V 7 bases and J 10 bases; bases outside gene matches: 12. The CDR3 has 14 residues. The germline V gene encodes CDR1 LNHDA and CDR2 SQIVND (reference sequence).

This chain joins TRBV3-1 (or the pseudogene TRBV3-2) and TRBJ2-5; 8 bases line up with TRBD2. Germline-derived CDR1 and CDR2 are LGHDT and YNNKEL (reference sequence). The CDR3 has 15 residues. Unmatched junction bases numbered 6, after V lost 1 base and J lost 5 bases. CDR3 residues: CASSQVAGGRETQYF. DNA for the CDR3: TGTGCCAGCAGCCAAGTGGCGGGAGGCCGGGAGACCCAGTACTTC.

The chain carries TRBV20-1 and TRBJ1-3; D is ambiguous. Per the germline V gene, CDR1 is DFQATT and CDR2 is SNEGSKA (reference sequence). The CDR3 sequence is 11 residues long. In nucleotides, the CDR3 is TGCAGCACGGGTCTTGGAAACACCATATATTTT. Protein product: CSTGLGNTIYF.

This clone was detected once. V gene TRBV3-1 (or the pseudogene TRBV3-2) combines with J gene TRBJ2-3; D gene ambiguous. V was pared by 1 base and J by 8 bases, with 10 bases between. This CDR3 is built from 13 residues. Looked up from germline, CDR1 is LGHDT and CDR2 is YNNKEL (reference sequence). The CDR3 DNA reads TGTGCCAGCAGCCAAGTTCTAGGAAGTACGCAGTATTTT. This sequence encodes CASSQVLGSTQYF.

A few counts support this clone. The V call is TRBV3-1 (or the pseudogene TRBV3-2), the J call TRBJ1-1; D not resolved. From germline, CDR1 is LGHDT and CDR2 YNNKEL (reference sequence). This CDR3 comprises 15 residues. Trimming took 4 bases from V and 8 from J, leaving 20 bases between them. Here the CDR3 DNA reads TGTGCCAGCAGCCCCCAGGCCAGGAGGGTGAGAGAAGCTTTCTTT. Translated, it gives CASSPQARRVREAFF.

The V gene is TRBV7-2, the J gene TRBJ2-1, with 7 bases fitting TRBD2. With V trimmed by 2 bases and J by 8 bases, 6 bases remained unmatched. This CDR3 comprises 14 residues. Looked up from germline, CDR1 is SGHTA and CDR2 is FQGNSA. This CDR3 reads CASSLLRESHEQFF. The CDR3 DNA is TGTGCCAGCAGCTTACTGCGGGAGTCCCATGAGCAGTTCTTC.

As regards this clone: One end of the junction varies from germline; a read error may be responsible. The chain links TRBV5-5 to TRBJ1-3; D gene uncertain. This CDR3 comprises 12 residues. The germline CDR1 and CDR2 sequences are SGHKS and YYEKEE (reference sequence). This chain's CDR3 is CASSFDGPRLNF. The CDR3 nucleotides are TGTGCCAGCAGCTTTGACGGCCCGCGGCTGAATTTT.

The V gene is TRBV5-1, the J gene TRBJ1-2; TRBD1 matches at 9 bases. The CDR3 loop spans 15 amino acids. V dropped 3 bases and J dropped 8; count of bases not matched to a gene: 11. Germline CDR1 SGHRS, CDR2 YFSETQ. The CDR3 protein is CASSSEQGARYGYTF. DNA for the CDR3: TGCGCCAGCAGCTCGGAACAGGGGGCGAGGTACGGCTACACCTTC.

The chain has TRBV25-1 and TRBJ2-3; TRBD2 matches at 11 bases. The CDR3 sequence is 17 residues long. Trimming at V came to 3 bases and at J to 1 base, leaving 6 bases not matched to a gene. Germline CDR1 and CDR2: MGHDK and SYGVNS. The CDR3 DNA reads TGTGCCAGCAGTGACCCTACACTAGCGGGAGGCACAGATACGCAGTATTTT. Its protein is CASSDPTLAGGTDTQYF. The full variable domain, rest sourced from reference TRBV25-1 and TRBJ2-3, is EADIYQTPRYLVIGTGKKITLECSQTMGHDKMYWYQQDPGMELHLIHYSYGVNSTEKGDLSSESTVSRIRTEHFPLTLESARPSHTSQYLCASSDPTLAGGTDTQYFGPGTRLTVL.

The J gene is TRBJ1-2, the V gene TRBV2; D gene uncertain. The germline gives CDR1 SNHLY, CDR2 FYNNEI. Trimming shortened V by 0 bases and J by 7 bases, and 12 bases separated the two germline ends. CDR3 length: 14 amino acids. The CDR3 region has the DNA TGTGCCAGCAGTGAAGCGATCAAAAAGAGTGGCTACACCTTC. This encodes CASSEAIKKSGYTF.

Here the CDR3 DNA reads TGTGCCTGGAGTCGGGGGGGGACTCGAAACACCATATATTTT. This codes for CAWSRGGTRNTIYF. This chain uses TRBV30 with TRBJ1-3, with D possibly matching TRBD1 (5 bases). The CDR3 is 14 residues long. The V gene's germline CDR1 is GTSNPN and CDR2 SVGIG (reference sequence). V lost 2 bases, J lost 5 bases, and 13 bases lay in between.

The J gene is TRBJ2-5, the V gene TRBV9, with TRBD2 matching over 7 bases. Germline-derived CDR1 and CDR2 are SGDLS and YYNGEE. Trimming cost V 4 bases and J 5 bases; bases outside gene matches: 11. The CDR3 consists of 15 residues. The chain's CDR3 is CASSPREGGSETQYF. The CDR3 nucleotides are TGTGCCAGCAGCCCTCGAGAGGGAGGGAGCGAGACCCAGTACTTC. Drawing the rest from reference TRBV9 and TRBJ2-5, the complete variable domain is DSGVTQTPKHLITATGQRVTLRCSPRSGDLSVYWYQQSLDQGLQFLIQYYNGEERAKGNILERFSAQQFPDLHSELNLSSLELGDSALYFCASSPREGGSETQYFGPGTRLLVL.

V gene TRBV5-1 combines with J gene TRBJ2-3; D is perhaps TRBD2 (7 bases). Trimming stripped 6 bases from V and 3 bases from J, with 17 bases between. This CDR3 is 15 amino acids long. CDR1 is SGHRS and CDR2 is YFSETQ in the germline V gene. This chain's CDR3 is CASIDGGQSTDTQYF. DNA of the CDR3: TGCGCCAGCATTGACGGGGGGCAGTCGACAGATACGCAGTATTTT. Looking up the rest from reference TRBV5-1 and TRBJ2-3 gives the full variable domain: KAGVTQTPRYLIKTRGQQVTLSCSPISGHRSVSWYQQTPGQGLQFLFEYFSETQRNKGNFPGRFSGRQFSNSRSEMNVSTLELGDSALYLCASIDGGQSTDTQYFGPGTRLTVL.

The rearrangement links TRBV6-5 to TRBJ2-7, with D perhaps TRBD1 (6 bases). The CDR3 loop spans 16 amino acids. Germline V gene data show CDR1 as MNHEY and CDR2 as SVGAGI. Between the trimmed V and J ends, which lost 0 bases and 2 bases, there was a span of 14 bases. The CDR3 reads CASSYSYRATTYEQYF. CDR3 in DNA: TGTGCCAGCAGTTACTCGTACAGGGCAACCACCTACGAGCAGTACTTC.

This sequence joins TRBV5-1 and TRBJ1-1, with D perhaps matching TRBD1 (6 bases). This CDR3 spans 16 amino acids. Per the germline V gene, CDR1 is SGHRS and CDR2 is YFSETQ. V was cut by 2 bases and J by 8 bases, with 22 bases left in between. For the CDR3, the DNA is TGCGCCAGCAGCTTAGGCCTGGACAGCCGACTTTTAGAAGCTTTCTTT. As protein: CASSLGLDSRLLEAFF.

This rearrangement joins TRBV5-6 to TRBJ1-4; D is unresolved. From germline, CDR1 is SGHDT and CDR2 YYEEEE. Trimming removed 5 bases from V and 5 bases from J, with 7 bases in between. The CDR3 has 12 residues. CDR3 nucleotide sequence: TGTGCCAGCAGGAGGAGAAATGAAAAACTGTTTTTT. It specifies CASRRRNEKLFF.

The chain recombines TRBV29-1 with TRBJ2-1, with 9 bases matching TRBD1. The CDR3 covers 13 residues. Looked up from germline, CDR1 is SQVTM and CDR2 is ANQGSEA. J lost 8 bases, V lost 7 bases, and 9 bases had no gene match. CDR3 loop: CSAGGTGFDEQFF. The CDR3, as DNA: TGCAGCGCCGGTGGGACAGGGTTTGATGAGCAGTTCTTC.

The V and J genes are TRBV19 and TRBJ2-3, with D perhaps TRBD1 (5 bases). CDR1 is LNHDA, CDR2 SQIVND, per germline (reference sequence). The V gene lost 6 bases and the J gene lost 2 bases, with 12 bases spanning the gap. This CDR3 contains 14 residues. In DNA, the CDR3 is TGTGCCAGTAGGGTCGACAGCTACACAGATACGCAGTATTTT. It codes for CASRVDSYTDTQYF.

The DNA for the CDR3 is TGTGCCAGCACCCACAGCGGGGGGACTCAAGAGACCCAGTACTTC. This sequence encodes CASTHSGGTQETQYF. This chain joins TRBV14 and TRBJ2-5; 9 bases fit TRBD2. The CDR3 has 15 amino acids. With 7 bases clipped from V and 2 bases from J, the junction kept 8 bases outside the gene matches. Germline V gene sequence: CDR1 SGHDN, CDR2 FVKESK. The full variable domain, rest sourced from reference TRBV14 and TRBJ2-5, is EAGVTQFPSHSVIEKGQTVTLRCDPISGHDNLYWYRRVMGKEIKFLLHFVKESKQDESGMPNNRFLAERTGGTYSTLKVQPAELEDSGVYFCASTHSGGTQETQYFGPGTRLLVL.

The chain has TRBV11-2 and TRBJ2-1; 12 bases are shared with TRBD2. CDR3 size: 15 residues. Germline V gives CDR1 SGHAT, CDR2 FQNNGV. J gave up 7 bases and V 1 base, and 2 bases lay outside the gene matches. The CDR3 DNA follows: TGTGCCAGCAGCTTAGGGACTAGCGGGACAAATGAGCAGTTCTTC. Protein product: CASSLGTSGTNEQFF.

The chain combines TRBV11-2 with TRBJ2-2; the match to TRBD2 covers 8 bases. Germline V gene sequence: CDR1 SGHAT, CDR2 FQNNGV. Unmatched junction bases numbered 9, after V lost 5 bases and J lost 7 bases. The CDR3 has 15 amino acids. The CDR3 nucleotides read TGTGCCAGCAGCCCTCTGTTAAGCGGGAGCGGGGAGCTGTTTTTT. Its protein product is CASSPLLSGSGELFF.